The 25 T cell receptor beta chains below all came from one sample that was sequenced in a study of blood T cell repertoires in COVID-19 (dated by TCRdb to 2020 to 2021). Library construction relied on the immunoSEQ multiplex PCR assay. This is the immuneACCESS table as TCRdb keeps it, with only in-frame sequences that have V and J called. A part of the clones is gone; compared with another copy, unresolved V genes explain less than half, and the rest is unexplained. This sample lists 300,000 to 350,000 clones; 70% to 90% were detected once. Under 2.5% of the sample comes from the top ten. Input material: PBMCs or T cells enriched from blood (not recorded which). The source of these receptors is a man younger than 45 who had recovered from COVID-19.

This rearrangement joins TRBV12-3 or TRBV12-4 to TRBJ1-1; no definite D call. V was cut by 2 bases and J by 5 bases, with 9 bases left in between. The CDR3 is made up of 13 amino acids. DNA of the CDR3: TGTGCCAGCAGTTTAAATCCGGGAACTGAAGCTTTCTTT. Encoded protein: CASSLNPGTEAFF.

This chain joins TRBV10-3 and TRBJ2-7; TRBD1 matches 8 bases. Germline lookup yields CDR1 ENHRY and CDR2 SYGVKD. V gave up 8 bases and J gave up 6 bases; unmatched junction bases: 9. The CDR3 contains 13 residues. The CDR3 sequence is CAIGTGGLGEQYF. CDR3 in DNA: TGTGCCATCGGGACAGGCGGATTGGGCGAGCAGTACTTC.

The chain joins TRBV7-9 to TRBJ2-3; no clear D. The germline V gene has CDR1 SEHNR and CDR2 FQNEAQ (reference sequence). V shed 1 base and J shed 6 bases, with 5 bases lying between them. This CDR3 spans 12 amino acids. CDR3 bases: TGTGCCAGCAGCTTAGAACTGGATACGCAGTATTTT. This gives the protein CASSLELDTQYF.

The chain's CDR3 is CASQTGFGGETQYF. For the CDR3, the DNA is TGTGCCAGCCAGACAGGGTTTGGGGGAGAGACCCAGTACTTC. V is TRBV19 and J is TRBJ2-5, with 7 nucleotides matching TRBD1. V lost 9 bases and J lost 4; bases outside the gene matches: 11. Germline V gene lookup returns CDR1 LNHDA and CDR2 SQIVND (reference sequence). This CDR3 region has 14 residues.

V gene TRBV12-5 combines with J gene TRBJ1-3, with 9 positions matching TRBD1. Germline-derived CDR1 and CDR2 are LGHNT and FRNRAP. V shed 6 bases, J shed 4 bases, and the junction held 10 bases outside the gene matches. The CDR3 contains 16 residues. The CDR3 spells CASGFWGTGLGNTIYF. In DNA, the CDR3 is TGTGCTAGTGGCTTTTGGGGGACAGGGCTCGGAAACACCATATATTTT.

This chain uses TRBV5-1 with TRBJ2-5, with D maybe TRBD1 (7 bases). Per the germline V gene, CDR1 is SGHRS and CDR2 is YFSETQ. CDR3 length: 14 amino acids. V was pared by 3 bases and J by 4 bases, with 13 bases between. The CDR3 sequence: CASSYPQGGETQYF. CDR3 bases: TGCGCCAGCAGCTACCCTCAGGGGGGAGAGACCCAGTACTTC.

This clone has a single count. This chain links TRBV9 with TRBJ2-7; D ambiguous. Germline CDR1 reads SGDLS; CDR2 reads YYNGEE. The CDR3 is 15 amino acids. V was cut by 0 bases and J by 0 bases, with 10 bases left in between. CDR3 region: CASSVAGPSSYEQYF. The DNA for the CDR3 is TGTGCCAGCAGCGTAGCTGGGCCGAGCTCCTACGAGCAGTACTTC.

The rearrangement joins TRBV27 to TRBJ1-6; TRBD1 agrees at 10 bases. The CDR3 runs 15 residues. V shed 5 bases, J shed 6 bases, and the junction held 4 bases outside the gene matches. Germline-derived CDR1 and CDR2 are MNHEY and SMNVEV (reference sequence). CDR3 bases: TGTGCCAGCAGTCAAAGGACAGGGGGTAATTCACCCCTCCACTTT. Its translation is CASSQRTGGNSPLHF.

The chain's CDR3 is CASSELELSNQPQHF. The CDR3 coding sequence is TGTGCCAGCAGTGAGTTAGAACTGAGCAATCAGCCCCAGCATTTT. This chain connects TRBV2 to TRBJ1-5; D remains ambiguous. The CDR3 is 15 residues long. Looked up from germline, CDR1 is SNHLY and CDR2 is FYNNEI. The ends were cut back, 3 bases at V and 1 base at J, with 10 bases in the middle.

The chain has TRBV5-6 and TRBJ1-5; D might be TRBD1 (5 bases). The V gene lost 3 bases and the J gene lost 0 bases, with 10 bases spanning the gap. The length of the CDR3 is 15 residues. Germline V gives CDR1 SGHDT, CDR2 YYEEEE. The CDR3 here is CASSSGGYSNQPQHF. CDR3 nucleotides: TGTGCCAGCAGCTCCGGGGGATATAGCAATCAGCCCCAGCATTTT.

The V call is TRBV11-2, the J call TRBJ2-5; TRBD2 agrees at 8 bases. Per the germline V gene, CDR1 is SGHAT and CDR2 is FQNNGV. The CDR3 totals 15 residues. V dropped 5 bases and J dropped 5; count of bases not matched to a gene: 10. The CDR3, as DNA: TGTGCCAGCAGCCTTATAGCGGGGAAGTGGGAGACCCAGTACTTC. Protein sequence: CASSLIAGKWETQYF.

This sequence joins TRBV30 and TRBJ1-1, with D uncertain. V lost 1 base and J lost 4, with 13 bases in between. There are 14 residues in the CDR3. Germline loops: CDR1 GTSNPN, CDR2 SVGIG (reference sequence). This CDR3 reads CAWSETTSGTEAFF. DNA of the CDR3: TGTGCCTGGAGTGAGACCACATCGGGCACTGAAGCTTTCTTT.

This chain connects TRBV10-3 to TRBJ2-7; D is possibly TRBD2 (6 bases). CDR1 is ENHRY, CDR2 SYGVKD, per germline. Trimming pared 6 bases from V and 2 bases from J, leaving 20 bases between. The CDR3 extends over 16 amino acids. The CDR3 here is CAIRVSDTLAPYEQYF. The CDR3, as DNA: TGTGCCATCAGGGTCTCGGATACCCTAGCGCCCTACGAGCAGTACTTC.

The J gene is TRBJ1-2, the V gene TRBV6-5, with D uncertain. The CDR3 length is 14 residues. Germline loops: CDR1 MNHEY, CDR2 SVGAGI. The V end lost 4 bases, the J end lost 4 bases, and 13 bases lay between the germline ends. This CDR3 reads CASSSGGSAYGYTF. In nucleotides, the CDR3 is TGTGCCAGCAGTTCCGGCGGATCAGCCTATGGCTACACCTTC.

The genes are TRBV18 and TRBJ1-1, with 7 bases fitting TRBD1. Germline V lookup: CDR1 KGHSH, CDR2 LQKENI. The CDR3 is 16 amino acids. V lost 3 bases, J lost 0 bases, and 7 bases stayed unmatched. Written as DNA, the CDR3 is TGTGCCAGCTCACCTCGGAAGGGGGCTATGAACACTGAAGCTTTCTTT. Protein sequence: CASSPRKGAMNTEAFF. Full variable domain (outside the CDR3, taken from reference TRBV18 and TRBJ1-1): NAGVMQNPRHLVRRRGQEARLRCSPMKGHSHVYWYRQLPEEGLKFMVYLQKENIIDESGMPKERFSAEFPKEGPSILRIQQVVRGDSAAYFCASSPRKGAMNTEAFFGQGTRLTVV.

This clone was found once. V gene TRBV5-1 combines with J gene TRBJ2-5; D might be TRBD1 (6 bases). The CDR3 is 13 amino acids. From germline, CDR1 is SGHRS and CDR2 YFSETQ. Trimming cost V 4 bases and J 1 base, with 8 bases left between them. The CDR3 coding sequence is TGCGCCAGCAGCGGGACACCCCAAGAGACCCAGTACTTC. Residues: CASSGTPQETQYF.

The chain joins TRBV6-5 to TRBJ1-2; D possibly corresponds to TRBD1 (6 bases). V lost 5 bases and J 8 bases, leaving 12 bases between the germline ends. The germline gives CDR1 MNHEY, CDR2 SVGAGI. The CDR3 runs 12 residues. The CDR3 here is CASSTQGGGYTF. The CDR3 DNA is TGTGCCAGCAGTACACAGGGAGGGGGCTACACCTTC.

Comments on this clone: Additional DNA sequences in this sample encode the identical CDR3. This chain uses TRBV30 with TRBJ1-5; D not resolved. The length of the CDR3 is 13 residues. V was pared by 0 bases and J by 6 bases, with 9 bases between. Per germline, CDR1 GTSNPN and CDR2 SVGIG (reference sequence). The CDR3 DNA follows: TGTGCCTGGAGTGTCTCCGGCGGTCAGCCCCAGCATTTT. Residues: CAWSVSGGQPQHF. The full variable domain, rest sourced from reference TRBV30 and TRBJ1-5, is SQTIHQWPATLVQPVGSPLSLECTVEGTSNPNLYWYRQAAGRGLQLLFYSVGIGQISSEVPQNLSASRPQDRQFILSSKKLLLSDSGFYLCAWSVSGGQPQHFGDGTRLSIL.

V and J are TRBV2 and TRBJ1-1, with D maybe TRBD1 (5 bases). The CDR3 runs 14 residues. Germline CDR1 SNHLY, CDR2 FYNNEI. Trimming took 6 bases from V and 0 from J, leaving 11 bases between them. CDR3 amino acids: CASRRRGMNTEAFF. The CDR3 DNA is TGTGCCAGCAGGAGGAGGGGCATGAACACTGAAGCTTTCTTT.

The chain uses TRBV5-1 and TRBJ2-5, with TRBD1 as a possible D gene (6 bases). CDR3 size: 13 residues. Trimming took 0 bases from V and 5 from J, leaving 8 bases between them. Germline lookup yields CDR1 SGHRS and CDR2 YFSETQ. CDR3 amino acids: CASSLGGGETQYF. CDR3 nucleotide sequence: TGCGCCAGCAGCTTGGGTGGGGGCGAGACCCAGTACTTC.

The chain combines TRBV4-1 with TRBJ1-5; possible D gene TRBD1, 5 bases. V was clipped by 0 bases and J by 6 bases, with 12 bases between them. Per germline, CDR1 MGHRA and CDR2 YSYEKL. The CDR3 consists of 15 residues. Here the CDR3 reads CASSQEFWGLQPQHF. CDR3 coding DNA: TGCGCCAGCAGCCAAGAATTTTGGGGCCTTCAGCCCCAGCATTTT.

The V and J genes are TRBV10-3 and TRBJ2-7; the match to TRBD1 covers 8 bases. Germline trimming cut 8 bases from V and 5 bases from J; bases unmatched to any gene: 17. The germline gives CDR1 ENHRY, CDR2 SYGVKD. The CDR3 length is 16 residues. CDR3 sequence reads: CAILSDGQGVLHEQYF. The CDR3, as DNA: TGTGCCATCCTATCCGATGGACAGGGCGTTCTCCACGAGCAGTACTTC.

The CDR3 coding sequence is TGTGCCAGCAGTGCCGGGAGGGCCATGAACACTGAAGCTTTCTTT. It codes for CASSAGRAMNTEAFF. The J gene is TRBJ1-1, the V gene TRBV2; no reliable D call. CDR1 is SNHLY, CDR2 FYNNEI, per germline. Trimming left V 4 bases short and J 0 bases short, with 12 bases between. CDR3 length: 15 residues.

The chain couples TRBV9 to TRBJ1-1; 10 nucleotides match TRBD1. The CDR3 loop spans 16 amino acids. Germline V gene sequence: CDR1 SGDLS, CDR2 YYNGEE. The junction had 5 bases not matched to a gene; V was cut back by 2 bases and J by 1 base. The CDR3 spells CASSVGTGARNTEAFF. The CDR3 region has the DNA TGTGCCAGCAGCGTCGGGACAGGGGCGAGGAACACTGAAGCTTTCTTT.

CDR3 protein: CASSLVPGGAATDTQYF. CDR3 DNA sequence: TGTGCCAGCAGCTTAGTCCCCGGGGGGGCCGCTACAGATACGCAGTATTTT. The chain is built from TRBV7-8 and TRBJ2-3, with TRBD2 identical over 8 bases. CDR3 length: 17 residues. CDR1 and CDR2 (germline): SGHVS, FQNEAQ. V shed 1 base and J 3 bases; nucleotides not matched to a gene: 9.